This T cell receptor (beta chain) was sequenced during a study of T cell responses to AZD1222 COVID-19 vaccine. General observations from the study: In the spike-specific TCR repertoire, nearly half reportedly target unmutated variant regions.

Trimming removed 3 bases at V and 0 bases at J, with 10 bases between. Germline-derived CDR1 and CDR2 are LGHNA and YSLEER. CDR3 length: 15 amino acids. Repertoires were generated with immunoSEQ multiplex PCR, while TCRdb's copy carries only in-frame clones and drops some. The sample contains 110,000 to 150,000 clones, around 92% of which appear only once. With regard to this clone: Its antigen is undetermined.

The chain joins TRBV4-3 to TRBJ2-3, with D hard to call. This sample comprised peripheral blood, obtained 28 days after the second AZD1222 dose. This TCR was recovered from an adult who received the AZD1222 COVID-19 vaccine. The CDR3, as DNA: TGCGCCAGCAGCCAGCGACACCCCAGCACAGATACGCAGTATTTT. It yields the protein CASSQRHPSTDTQYF.